This TCR beta chain stems from a study of blood T cell repertoires in COVID-19. About the research overall: There were acute and convalescent COVID-19 samples, and they came from the United States, Italy and Spain. PBMCs, B-cell-depleted T cells, or T cells were the source of the cDNA or gDNA that made up the material.

This clone appeared once. Donors of Cohort 3 who recovered were those that had two negative PCRs, clearance, or symptom resolution. Repertoires were generated with immunoSEQ multiplex PCR, while TCRdb's copy carries only in-frame clones and drops some. The table shows around 190,000 clones, with 65% to 85% occurring only once. This clonotype originated in a woman in her twenties or thirties who had recovered from COVID-19. Sequenced input: PBMCs or T cells enriched from blood (not recorded which).

The DNA of the CDR3 is TGTGCCAGCACCCAAACGGACAGGGTCTTTCTCAATGAGCAGTTCTTC. This codes for CASTQTDRVFLNEQFF. The rearrangement uses TRBV9 and TRBJ2-1, with 8 bases lining up with TRBD1. CDR1 is SGDLS, CDR2 YYNGEE, per germline. This CDR3 has 16 amino acids. The ends lost 6 bases at V and 6 bases at J; junction bases unmatched: 14.